The entry below gives a single TCR beta chain sequence along with its context. Its target is unknown. The germline V gene encodes CDR1 SGHTA and CDR2 FQGNSA. The CDR3 has 14 residues. Trimming took 5 bases from V and 6 from J, leaving 11 bases between them. The source of the sample is a study of beta chain features in type 1 diabetes. Study outcomes and limitations: A PCR bias possibly favoring shorter templates would apply equally to patients and controls. Patients with Type 1 diabetes showed moderately but significantly shorter TCRB CDR3s in all four CD4+ subsets.

Sorting with CD45RO/CCR7/CD25/CD127/CD95/CD27 yielded naive, central memory, regulatory and stem-like memory CD4+ cells. What was sequenced were expressed TCRB transcripts, since all of the isolated RNA had been reverse transcribed. Naive, central memory and regulatory T cell samples came to a mean of approximately 3.3 million reads. Sequencing used immunoSEQ multiplex PCR; TCRdb keeps in-frame clones, though not all of them. The sample comprises about 410,000 clones, more than 11% of which are singletons, and less than 0.04% rests with the top ten. The genes are TRBV7-2 and TRBJ1-6, with D uncertain. This TCR derives from a man younger than 40 in good health. Material for sequencing was naive CD4+ T cells from blood. The DNA for the CDR3 is TGTGCCAGCAGCCCAGTGAGTTCTAATTCACCCCTCCACTTT. The encoded protein is CASSPVSSNSPLHF.